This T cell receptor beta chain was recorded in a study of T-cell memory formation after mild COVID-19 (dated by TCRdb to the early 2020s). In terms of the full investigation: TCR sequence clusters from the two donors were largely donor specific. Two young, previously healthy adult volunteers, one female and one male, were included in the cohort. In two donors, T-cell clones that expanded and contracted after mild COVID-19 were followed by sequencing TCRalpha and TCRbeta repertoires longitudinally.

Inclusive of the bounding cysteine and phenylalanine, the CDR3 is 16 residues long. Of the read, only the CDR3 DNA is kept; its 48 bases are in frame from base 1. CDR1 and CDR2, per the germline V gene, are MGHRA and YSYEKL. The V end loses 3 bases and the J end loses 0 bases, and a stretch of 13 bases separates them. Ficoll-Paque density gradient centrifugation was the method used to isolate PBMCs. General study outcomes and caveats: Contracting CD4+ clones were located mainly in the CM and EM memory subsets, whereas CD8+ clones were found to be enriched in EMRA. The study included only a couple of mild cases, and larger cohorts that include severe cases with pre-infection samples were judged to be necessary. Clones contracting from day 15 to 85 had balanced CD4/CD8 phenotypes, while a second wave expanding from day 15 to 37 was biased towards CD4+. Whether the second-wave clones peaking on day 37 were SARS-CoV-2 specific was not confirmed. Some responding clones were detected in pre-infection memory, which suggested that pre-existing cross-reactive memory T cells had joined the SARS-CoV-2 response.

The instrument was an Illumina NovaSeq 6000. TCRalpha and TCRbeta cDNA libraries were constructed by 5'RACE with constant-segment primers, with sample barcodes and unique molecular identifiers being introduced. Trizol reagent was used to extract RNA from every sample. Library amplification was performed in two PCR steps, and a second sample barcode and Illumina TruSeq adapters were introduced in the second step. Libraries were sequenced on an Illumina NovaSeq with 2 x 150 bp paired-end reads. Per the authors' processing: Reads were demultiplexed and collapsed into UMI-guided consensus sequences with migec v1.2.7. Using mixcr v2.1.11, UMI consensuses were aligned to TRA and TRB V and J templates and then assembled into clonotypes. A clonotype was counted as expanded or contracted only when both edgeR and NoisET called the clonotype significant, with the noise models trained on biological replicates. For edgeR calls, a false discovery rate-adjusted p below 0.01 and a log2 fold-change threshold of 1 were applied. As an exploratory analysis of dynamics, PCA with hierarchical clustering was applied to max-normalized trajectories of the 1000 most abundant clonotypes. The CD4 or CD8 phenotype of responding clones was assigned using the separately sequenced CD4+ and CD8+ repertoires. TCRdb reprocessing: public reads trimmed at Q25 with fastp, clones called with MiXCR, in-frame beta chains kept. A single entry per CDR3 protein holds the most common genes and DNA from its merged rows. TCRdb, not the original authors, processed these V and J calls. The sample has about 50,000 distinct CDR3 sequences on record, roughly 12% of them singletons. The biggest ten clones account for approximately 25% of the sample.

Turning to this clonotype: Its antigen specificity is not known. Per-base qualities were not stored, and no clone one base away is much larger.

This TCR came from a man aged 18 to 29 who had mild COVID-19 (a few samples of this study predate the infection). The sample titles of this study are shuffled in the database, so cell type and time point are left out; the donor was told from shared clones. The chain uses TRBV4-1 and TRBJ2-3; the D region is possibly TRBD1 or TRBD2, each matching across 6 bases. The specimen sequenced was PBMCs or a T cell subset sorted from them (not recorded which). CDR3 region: CASSQEGTPSTDTQYF. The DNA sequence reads TGCGCCAGCAGCCAGGAGGGGACACCTAGCACAGATACGCAGTATTTT.